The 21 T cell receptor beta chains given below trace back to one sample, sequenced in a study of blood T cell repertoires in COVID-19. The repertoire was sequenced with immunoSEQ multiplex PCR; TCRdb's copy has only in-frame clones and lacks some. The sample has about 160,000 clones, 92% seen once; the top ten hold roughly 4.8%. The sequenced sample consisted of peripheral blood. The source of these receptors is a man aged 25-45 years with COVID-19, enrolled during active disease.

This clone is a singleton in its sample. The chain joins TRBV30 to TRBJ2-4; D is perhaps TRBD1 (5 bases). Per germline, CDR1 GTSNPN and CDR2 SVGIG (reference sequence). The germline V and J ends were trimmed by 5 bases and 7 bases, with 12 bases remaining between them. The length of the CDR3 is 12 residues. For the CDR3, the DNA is TGTGCCTGGGGCCAGGGTAGGAACATTCAGTACTTC. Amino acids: CAWGQGRNIQYF.

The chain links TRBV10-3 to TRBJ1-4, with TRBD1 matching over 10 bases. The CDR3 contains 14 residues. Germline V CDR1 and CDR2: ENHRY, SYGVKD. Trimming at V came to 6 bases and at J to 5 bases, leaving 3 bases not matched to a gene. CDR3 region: CAISRTGGNEKLFF. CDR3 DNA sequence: TGTGCCATCAGCAGGACAGGGGGAAATGAAAAACTGTTTTTT.

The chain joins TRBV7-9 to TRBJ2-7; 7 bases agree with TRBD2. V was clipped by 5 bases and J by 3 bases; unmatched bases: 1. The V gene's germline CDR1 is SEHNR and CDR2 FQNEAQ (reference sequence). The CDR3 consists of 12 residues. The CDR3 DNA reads TGTGCCAGCAGCCCGGGGGGCTACGAGCAGTACTTC. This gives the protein CASSPGGYEQYF.

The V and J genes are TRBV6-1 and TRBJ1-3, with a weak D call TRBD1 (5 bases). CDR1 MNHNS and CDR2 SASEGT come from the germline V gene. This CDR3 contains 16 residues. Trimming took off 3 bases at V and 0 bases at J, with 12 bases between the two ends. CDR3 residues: CASSEQGKLSGNTIYF. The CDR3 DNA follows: TGTGCCAGCAGTGAGCAGGGCAAACTCTCTGGAAACACCATATATTTT.

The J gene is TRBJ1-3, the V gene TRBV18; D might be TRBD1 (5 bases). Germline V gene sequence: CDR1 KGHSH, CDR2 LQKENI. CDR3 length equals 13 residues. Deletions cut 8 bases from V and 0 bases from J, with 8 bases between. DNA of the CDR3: TGTGCCAGCAAACAGGCCTCTGGAAACACCATATATTTT. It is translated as CASKQASGNTIYF.

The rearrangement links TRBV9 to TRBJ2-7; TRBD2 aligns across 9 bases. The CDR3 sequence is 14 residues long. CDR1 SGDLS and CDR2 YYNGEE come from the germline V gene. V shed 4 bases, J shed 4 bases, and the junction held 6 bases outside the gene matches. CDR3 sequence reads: CASSSSLAGYEQYF. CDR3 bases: TGTGCCAGCAGCTCCTCCCTAGCGGGGTACGAGCAGTACTTC. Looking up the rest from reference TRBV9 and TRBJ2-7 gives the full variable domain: DSGVTQTPKHLITATGQRVTLRCSPRSGDLSVYWYQQSLDQGLQFLIQYYNGEERAKGNILERFSAQQFPDLHSELNLSSLELGDSALYFCASSSSLAGYEQYFGPGTRLTVT.

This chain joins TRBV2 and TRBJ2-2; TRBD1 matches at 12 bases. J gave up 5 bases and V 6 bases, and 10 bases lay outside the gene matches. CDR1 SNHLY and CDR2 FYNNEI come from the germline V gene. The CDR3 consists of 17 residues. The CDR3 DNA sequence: TGTGCCAGCAGGCCGGGACAGGGGGCGAGGGGAACCGGGGAGCTGTTTTTT. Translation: CASRPGQGARGTGELFF.

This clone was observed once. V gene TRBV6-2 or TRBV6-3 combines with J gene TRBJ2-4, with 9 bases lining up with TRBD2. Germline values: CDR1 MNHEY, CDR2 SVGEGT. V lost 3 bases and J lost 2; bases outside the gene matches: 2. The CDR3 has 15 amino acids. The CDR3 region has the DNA TGTGCCAGCAGTTATAGCGGGGGTACCAAAAACATTCAGTACTTC. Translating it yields CASSYSGGTKNIQYF.

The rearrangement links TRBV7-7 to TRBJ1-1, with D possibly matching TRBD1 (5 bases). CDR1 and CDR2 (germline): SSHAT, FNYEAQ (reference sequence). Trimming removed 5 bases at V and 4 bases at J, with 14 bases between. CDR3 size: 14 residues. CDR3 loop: CASSPLLGVTEAFF. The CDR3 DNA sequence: TGTGCCAGCAGCCCCTTATTAGGGGTCACTGAAGCTTTCTTT.

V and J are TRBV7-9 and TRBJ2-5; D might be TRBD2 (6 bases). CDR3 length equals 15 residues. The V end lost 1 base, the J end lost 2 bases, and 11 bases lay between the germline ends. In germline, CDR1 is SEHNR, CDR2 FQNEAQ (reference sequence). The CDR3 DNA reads TGTGCCAGCAGCTTAGGAGATAGCGGACAAGAGACCCAGTACTTC. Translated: CASSLGDSGQETQYF.

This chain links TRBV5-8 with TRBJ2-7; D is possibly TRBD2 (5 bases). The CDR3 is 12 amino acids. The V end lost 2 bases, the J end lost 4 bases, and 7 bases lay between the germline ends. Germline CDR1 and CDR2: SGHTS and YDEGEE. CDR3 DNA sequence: TGTGCCAGCAGCTTAACGGGGTACGAGCAGTACTTC. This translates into CASSLTGYEQYF.

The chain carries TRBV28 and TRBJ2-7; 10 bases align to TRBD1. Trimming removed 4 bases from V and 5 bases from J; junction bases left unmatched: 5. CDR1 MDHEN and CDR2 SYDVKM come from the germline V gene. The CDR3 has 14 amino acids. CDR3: CASSSGTGVNEQYF. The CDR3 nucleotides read TGTGCCAGCAGTTCCGGGACAGGGGTCAACGAGCAGTACTTC.

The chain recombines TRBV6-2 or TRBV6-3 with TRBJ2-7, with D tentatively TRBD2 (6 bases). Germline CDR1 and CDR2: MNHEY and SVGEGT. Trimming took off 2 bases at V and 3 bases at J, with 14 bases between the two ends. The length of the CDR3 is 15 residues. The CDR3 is CASSYPGGRSYEQYF. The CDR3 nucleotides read TGTGCCAGCAGTTACCCCGGGGGAAGAAGCTACGAGCAGTACTTC.

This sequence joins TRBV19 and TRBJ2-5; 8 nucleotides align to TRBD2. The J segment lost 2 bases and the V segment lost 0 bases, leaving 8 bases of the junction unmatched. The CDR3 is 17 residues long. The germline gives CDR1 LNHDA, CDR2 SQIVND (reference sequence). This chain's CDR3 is CASSIDKSGRGQETQYF. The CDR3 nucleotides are TGTGCCAGTAGTATAGATAAAAGCGGGAGAGGACAAGAGACCCAGTACTTC.

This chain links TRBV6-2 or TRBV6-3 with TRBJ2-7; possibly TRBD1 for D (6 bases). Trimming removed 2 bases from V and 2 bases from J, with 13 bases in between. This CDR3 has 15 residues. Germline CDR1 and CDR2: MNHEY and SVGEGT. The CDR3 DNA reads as TGTGCCAGCAGTTACGGGGACACGGCAACCTACGAGCAGTACTTC. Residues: CASSYGDTATYEQYF.

This CDR3 reads CASSPFREAGQFF. The CDR3 DNA reads as TGTGCCAGCAGCCCGTTTCGGGAGGCTGGGCAGTTCTTC. V is TRBV3-1 (or the pseudogene TRBV3-2) and J is TRBJ2-1; 7 bases agree with TRBD2. The J segment lost 12 bases and the V segment lost 4 bases, leaving 9 bases of the junction unmatched. CDR3 size: 13 residues. Germline CDR1 reads LGHDT; CDR2 reads YNNKEL (reference sequence).

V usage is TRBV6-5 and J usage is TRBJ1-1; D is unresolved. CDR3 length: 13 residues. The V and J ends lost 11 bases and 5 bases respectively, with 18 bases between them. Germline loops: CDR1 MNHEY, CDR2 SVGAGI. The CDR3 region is CAGTPGSSTEAFF. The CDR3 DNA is TGTGCCGGTACGCCCGGTTCCTCTACTGAAGCTTTCTTT.

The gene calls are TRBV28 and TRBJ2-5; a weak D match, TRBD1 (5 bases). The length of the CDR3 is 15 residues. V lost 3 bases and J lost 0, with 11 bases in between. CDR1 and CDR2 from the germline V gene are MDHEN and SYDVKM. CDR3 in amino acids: CASSFVGRYQETQYF. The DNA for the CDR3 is TGTGCCAGCAGTTTTGTGGGGCGCTACCAAGAGACCCAGTACTTC.

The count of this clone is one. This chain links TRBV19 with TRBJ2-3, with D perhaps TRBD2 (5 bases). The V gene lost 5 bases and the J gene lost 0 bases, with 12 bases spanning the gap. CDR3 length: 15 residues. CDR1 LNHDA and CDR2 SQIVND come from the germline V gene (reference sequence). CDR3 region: CASSLWSGSTDTQYF. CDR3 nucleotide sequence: TGTGCCAGTAGTCTTTGGAGCGGTAGCACAGATACGCAGTATTTT.

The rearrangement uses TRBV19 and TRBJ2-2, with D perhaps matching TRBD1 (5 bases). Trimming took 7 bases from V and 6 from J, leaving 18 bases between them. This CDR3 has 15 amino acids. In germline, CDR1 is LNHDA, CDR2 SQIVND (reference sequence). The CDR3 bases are TGTGCCAGTATCGATGCGGCAGGGATCCCCGGGGAGCTGTTTTTT. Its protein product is CASIDAAGIPGELFF. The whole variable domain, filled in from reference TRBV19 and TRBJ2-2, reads DGGITQSPKYLFRKEGQNVTLSCEQNLNHDAMYWYRQDPGQGLRLIYYSQIVNDFQKGDIAEGYSVSREKKESFPLTVTSAQKNPTAFYLCASIDAAGIPGELFFGEGSRLTVL.

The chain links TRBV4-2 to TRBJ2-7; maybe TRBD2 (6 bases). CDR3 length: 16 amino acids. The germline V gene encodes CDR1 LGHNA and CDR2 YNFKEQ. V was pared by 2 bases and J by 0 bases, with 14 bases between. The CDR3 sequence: CASSQPSGSSSYEQYF. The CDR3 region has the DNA TGTGCCAGCAGCCAACCAAGCGGGTCCAGCTCCTACGAGCAGTACTTC.